One sample yielded the 26 T cell receptor beta chains listed below, sequenced in a study of human T cells and chemical hapten exposure (dated by TCRdb to the early 2020s). To prepare the library, RACE was applied. Instrument on record: NextSeq 500. TCRdb reworked the public reads: Q25 trimming with fastp, MiXCR clone assembly, productive beta chains retained. Entries are consolidated by CDR3 protein sequence, retaining the most common genes and DNA. The sample yields roughly 96,000 distinct CDR3 sequences; about 9.6% were counted once. 2% to 2.5% of the sample lies in the top ten. What this sample's time point label stands for: patch test 2, 6 weeks after DPC sensitization. This specimen's treatment or condition label, interpreted: therapeutic diphenylcyclopropenone sensitization with weekly scalp DPC. The source was whole blood, collected in connection with sensitization to the hapten diphenylcyclopropenone (DPC). Receptor source: a woman between 40 and 55 years old with alopecia areata. Some clones in this sample may be carry-over from other donors' samples.

V gene TRBV5-4 combines with J gene TRBJ2-3; 9 bases are shared with TRBD2. V lost 3 bases, J lost 0 bases, and 8 bases stayed unmatched. Germline V CDR1 and CDR2: SGHNT, YYREEE (reference sequence). The CDR3 runs 17 residues. The CDR3 nucleotides read TGTGCCAGCAGCTCCGAGACTAGCGGAGCTAGCACAGATACGCAGTATTTT. As protein: CASSSETSGASTDTQYF. Complete variable domain (other parts from reference TRBV5-4 and TRBJ2-3): ETGVTQSPTHLIKTRGQQVTLRCSSQSGHNTVSWYQQALGQGPQFIFQYYREEENGRGNFPPRFSGLQFPNYSSELNVNALELDDSALYLCASSSETSGASTDTQYFGPGTRLTVL.

This clonotype was found many times. The chain joins TRBV7-6 to TRBJ2-3; maybe TRBD1 (6 bases). This CDR3 has 17 residues. Trimming took off 1 base at V and 2 bases at J, with 16 bases between the two ends. Per the germline V gene, CDR1 is SGHVS and CDR2 is FNYEAQ. In DNA, the CDR3 is TGTGCCAGCAGCTTAGGAGGGGGTGGCGCCTCCACAGATACGCAGTATTTT. This encodes CASSLGGGGASTDTQYF.

The V gene is TRBV7-8, the J gene TRBJ2-7, with a weak D call TRBD1 (6 bases). The V gene's germline CDR1 is SGHVS and CDR2 FQNEAQ. The CDR3 runs 14 residues. V was shortened by 4 bases and J by 6 bases, with 16 bases between the two germline ends. The CDR3 region has the DNA TGTGCCAGCAGCTCGGGGACGGACAGCGTCGAGCAGTACTTC. It translates to CASSSGTDSVEQYF.

This clonotype showed up many times. The chain is built from TRBV6-5 and TRBJ2-2, with 12 bases fitting TRBD2. This CDR3 comprises 18 residues. V shed 6 bases, J shed 10 bases, and the junction held 18 bases outside the gene matches. Germline V CDR1 and CDR2: MNHEY, SVGAGI. The CDR3 spells CASREMGLAGDITMELFF. The CDR3 DNA reads as TGTGCCAGCAGGGAAATGGGACTAGCGGGCGATATCACAATGGAGCTGTTTTTT.

This clonotype was seen only a few times. This chain uses TRBV20-1 with TRBJ2-7; 7 bases are shared with TRBD2. This CDR3 is built from 13 residues. Germline V CDR1 and CDR2: DFQATT, SNEGSKA (reference sequence). The ends lost 3 bases at V and 3 bases at J; junction bases unmatched: 5. The CDR3 DNA reads as TGCAGTGCTAGGGCTAGCGGCGGCTACGAGCAGTACTTC. It codes for CSARASGGYEQYF.

This clonotype showed up many times. The chain carries TRBV9 and TRBJ1-5, with D perhaps TRBD1 (6 bases). Germline CDR1 and CDR2: SGDLS and YYNGEE. This CDR3 is built from 15 residues. V was shortened by 0 bases and J by 5 bases, with 12 bases between the two germline ends. The CDR3 sequence is CASSVGQGIYQPQHF. The CDR3 DNA reads TGTGCCAGCAGCGTAGGGCAGGGGATTTATCAGCCCCAGCATTTT. The whole variable domain, remainder taken from reference TRBV9 and TRBJ1-5, is DSGVTQTPKHLITATGQRVTLRCSPRSGDLSVYWYQQSLDQGLQFLIQYYNGEERAKGNILERFSAQQFPDLHSELNLSSLELGDSALYFCASSVGQGIYQPQHFGDGTRLSIL.

This clonotype has a count of ten or more. The chain joins TRBV7-2 to TRBJ1-1; perhaps TRBD1 as D (5 bases). V gave up 5 bases and J gave up 7 bases, with 14 bases separating them. Germline values: CDR1 SGHTA, CDR2 FQGNSA. The CDR3 sequence is 13 residues long. For the CDR3, the DNA is TGTGCCAGCAGCCCCCGGGGGGGGATTGAAGCTTTCTTT. Encoded protein: CASSPRGGIEAFF.

This clonotype was counted between two and nine times. J is TRBJ2-1 and V is TRBV24-1; 7 bases match TRBD1. The length of the CDR3 is 13 residues. Trimming removed 12 bases from V and 7 bases from J; junction bases left unmatched: 11. Per the germline V gene, CDR1 is KGHDR and CDR2 is SFDVKD. The CDR3 nucleotides read TGTGCCGCTGGAGCCGGGACAGTAAATGAGCAGTTCTTC. It translates to CAAGAGTVNEQFF.

This clonotype has ten or more counts. This chain joins TRBV9 and TRBJ2-1; 10 bases map to TRBD2. Germline V gene sequence: CDR1 SGDLS, CDR2 YYNGEE. The CDR3 sequence is 17 residues long. Losses at the gene ends were 0 bases for V and 8 bases for J; bases not matched to a gene: 11. CDR3: CASSVAASGSLSDEQFF. CDR3 coding DNA: TGTGCCAGCAGCGTAGCGGCTAGCGGGAGTCTATCAGATGAGCAGTTCTTC.

This clonotype was seen repeatedly, ten times or more. The chain combines TRBV5-1 with TRBJ1-1; no clear D. CDR1 SGHRS and CDR2 YFSETQ come from the germline V gene. The V end lost 0 bases, the J end lost 0 bases, and 6 bases lay between the germline ends. The CDR3 contains 14 residues. The CDR3 spells CASSLEGLNTEAFF. In DNA form, the CDR3 reads TGCGCCAGCAGCTTGGAAGGGTTGAACACTGAAGCTTTCTTT. The variable domain in full, completed from reference TRBV5-1 and TRBJ1-1, reads KAGVTQTPRYLIKTRGQQVTLSCSPISGHRSVSWYQQTPGQGLQFLFEYFSETQRNKGNFPGRFSGRQFSNSRSEMNVSTLELGDSALYLCASSLEGLNTEAFFGQGTRLTVV.

This clonotype was seen ten or more times. The gene calls are TRBV2 and TRBJ2-7; 9 bases line up with TRBD2. This CDR3 has 13 residues. Germline CDR1 is SNHLY and CDR2 is FYNNEI. V shed 6 bases, J shed 6 bases, and the junction held 6 bases outside the gene matches. The CDR3 loop reads CASRGASGTEQYF. Written as DNA, the CDR3 is TGTGCCAGCAGGGGGGCTAGCGGGACCGAGCAGTACTTC.

The chain is built from TRBV5-1 and TRBJ2-5; D call uncertain. V gave up 4 bases and J gave up 2 bases, with 12 bases separating them. The CDR3 loop spans 14 amino acids. CDR1 is SGHRS, CDR2 YFSETQ, per germline. CDR3 nucleotide sequence: TGCGCCAGCAGCGCCGGCTGGTCTCAAGAGACCCAGTACTTC. This gives the protein CASSAGWSQETQYF.

This clonotype has just one count. This chain uses TRBV28 with TRBJ1-3, with a possible D match to TRBD1 (5 bases). The CDR3 has 17 amino acids. V dropped 1 base and J dropped 4 bases, with 17 bases sitting between them. The germline V gene encodes CDR1 MDHEN and CDR2 SYDVKM. CDR3 DNA: TGTGCCAGCAGTTTATTGTTGTCAGGGAATCTGGGAAACACCATATATTTT. Amino acid sequence: CASSLLLSGNLGNTIYF.

The chain carries TRBV9 and TRBJ2-3; 9 nucleotides align to TRBD1. Germline V gene lookup returns CDR1 SGDLS and CDR2 YYNGEE. This CDR3 has 17 residues. The V gene end was trimmed by 1 base and the J gene end by 2 bases; junction bases not matched to a gene: 8. The CDR3 here is CASSVRMGQGSTDTQYF. CDR3 nucleotide sequence: TGTGCCAGCAGCGTAAGGATGGGACAGGGCTCCACAGATACGCAGTATTTT.

Only a few counts were recorded for this clonotype. This rearrangement joins TRBV30 to TRBJ1-6; TRBD1 is a possible D gene (6 bases). Germline V gene lookup returns CDR1 GTSNPN and CDR2 SVGIG (reference sequence). The length of the CDR3 is 20 residues. Trimming shortened V by 3 bases and J by 0 bases, and 24 bases separated the two germline ends. The CDR3 coding sequence is TGTGCCTGGAGACGACGTCTGACAGGATTAGACAGCTCCTATAATTCACCCCTCCACTTT. This sequence encodes CAWRRRLTGLDSSYNSPLHF.

This clonotype was detected ten times or more. The rearrangement links TRBV3-1 to TRBJ2-5, with TRBD1 as a possible D gene (6 bases). CDR3 length: 16 residues. Germline V gene sequence: CDR1 LGHDT, CDR2 YNNKEL (reference sequence). V shed 8 bases and J shed 4 bases, with 23 bases lying between them. The chain's CDR3 is CASGNPGGRIGETQYF. The CDR3 coding sequence is TGTGCCAGCGGAAATCCTGGGGGCCGGATCGGAGAGACCCAGTACTTC.

This clonotype was observed once. In nucleotides, the CDR3 is TGCGCCAGCAGCCAGGGGGAGGTCCAAGAGACCCAGTACTTC. Residues: CASSQGEVQETQYF. The chain recombines TRBV4-1 with TRBJ2-5; tentatively, D is TRBD2 (6 bases). V lost 3 bases and J lost 1, with 9 bases in between. Germline assignment: CDR1 MGHRA and CDR2 YSYEKL. The CDR3 runs 14 residues.

This clonotype was seen ten or more times. This sequence joins TRBV2 and TRBJ1-2; 10 bases agree with TRBD1. The trim removed 5 bases at V and 0 bases at J, leaving 3 bases unmatched. Germline V CDR1 and CDR2: SNHLY, FYNNEI. The CDR3 is made up of 15 amino acids. The CDR3: CASSRDRGANYGYTF. CDR3 DNA: TGTGCCAGCAGTAGGGACAGGGGTGCTAACTATGGCTACACCTTC.

This clonotype was counted ten times or more. The chain employs TRBV29-1 and TRBJ1-2, with 7 bases that match TRBD1. Germline V CDR1 and CDR2: SQVTM, ANQGSEA. The CDR3 covers 13 residues. V was pared by 8 bases and J by 4 bases, with 10 bases of the junction left unmatched. This chain's CDR3 is CSCLNRDSYGYTF. For the CDR3, the DNA is TGCAGCTGCCTGAACCGGGACAGCTATGGCTACACCTTC.

The chain is built from TRBV15 and TRBJ2-5; D uncertain. This CDR3 comprises 14 residues. V lost 2 bases and J 5 bases, leaving 12 bases between the germline ends. Germline CDR1 is LNHNV and CDR2 is YYDKDF (reference sequence). The CDR3 nucleotides are TGTGCCACCAGCAGATTGGGTCTTAAGGAGACCCAGTACTTC. This codes for CATSRLGLKETQYF. The entire variable domain, with the rest obtained from reference TRBV15 and TRBJ2-5, is as follows: DAMVIQNPRYQVTQFGKPVTLSCSQTLNHNVMYWYQQKSSQAPKLLFHYYDKDFNNEADTPDNFQSRRPNTSFCFLDIRSPGLGDTAMYLCATSRLGLKETQYFGPGTRLLVL.

This clonotype has at least ten counts. This chain uses TRBV20-1 with TRBJ1-2, with 7 bases identical to TRBD1. V shed 4 bases and J 2 bases; nucleotides not matched to a gene: 7. In germline, CDR1 is DFQATT, CDR2 SNEGSKA (reference sequence). There are 14 residues in the CDR3. The chain's CDR3 is CSAKTGWGNYGYTF. CDR3 sequence (DNA): TGCAGTGCTAAGACAGGGTGGGGAAACTATGGCTACACCTTC.

The chain links TRBV7-2 to TRBJ2-5; 11 bases line up with TRBD2. The CDR3 consists of 15 residues. Germline loops: CDR1 SGHTA, CDR2 FQGNSA. The J segment lost 5 bases and the V segment lost 1 base, leaving 3 bases of the junction unmatched. CDR3 coding DNA: TGTGCCAGCAGCTTAGTCACTAGCGGGAGTGAGACCCAGTACTTC. It encodes CASSLVTSGSETQYF.

There are many counts of this clonotype. The chain carries TRBV7-9 and TRBJ2-4; maybe TRBD1 (6 bases). This CDR3 is 17 amino acids long. Germline CDR1 is SEHNR and CDR2 is FQNEAQ (reference sequence). V was clipped by 0 bases and J by 0 bases, with 12 bases between them. CDR3 bases: TGTGCCAGCAGCTTAGCGCAGGGGCCGGGAGCCAAAAACATTCAGTACTTC. As protein: CASSLAQGPGAKNIQYF.

This clonotype was found many times. The V gene is TRBV18, the J gene TRBJ1-2, with D perhaps TRBD1 (5 bases). Germline CDR1 is KGHSH and CDR2 is LQKENI. The CDR3 has 15 amino acids. Trimming took off 3 bases at V and 2 bases at J, with 13 bases between the two ends. CDR3 nucleotides: TGTGCCAGCTCACCCGGGGCAGGTCGGAACTATGGCTACACCTTC. This encodes CASSPGAGRNYGYTF.

In its sample, this clonotype was seen a few times. V and J are TRBV15 and TRBJ1-1; maybe TRBD1 (5 bases). V lost 4 bases and J 4 bases, leaving 13 bases between the germline ends. This CDR3 region has 14 residues. CDR1 is LNHNV and CDR2 is YYDKDF in the germline V gene (reference sequence). CDR3 region: CATSKDWGGTEAFF. The CDR3 DNA is TGTGCCACCAGCAAAGACTGGGGGGGCACTGAAGCTTTCTTT.

This clonotype showed up many times. The V gene is TRBV7-6, the J gene TRBJ2-5; the D is unclear. Trimming took 0 bases from V and 4 from J, leaving 6 bases between them. This CDR3 is 13 amino acids long. Germline assignment: CDR1 SGHVS and CDR2 FNYEAQ. For the CDR3, the DNA is TGTGCCAGCAGCTTAGCGATTCCAGAGACCCAGTACTTC. Protein product: CASSLAIPETQYF.